This T cell receptor (beta chain) was sequenced for a study of blood T cells in healthy people across ages. General study results and limits: Roughly linearly, TCR beta diversity per million T cells fell as age increased.

With respect to this clonotype: Its antigen is still unknown.

Each sample had at least 6 million PBMCs isolated. The use of a sample-barcoded 5' primer and a J-beta primer mix characterized a second PCR of 7 to 11 cycles. TCRdb analysed the 5' RACE reads with MiXCR anew, one entry per CDR3 protein. In the table there are roughly 1,000,000 distinct CDR3 sequences, under 30% of which are singletons. These data also formed part of another study, on T cells of mothers and their children. Turning to that study: Per 15 ul, 1.5 ug of RNA was used, with all extracted RNA going into cDNA synthesis. Sample barcodes and 2-4 random nucleotides came from the second PCR's M1S primer.

The sequenced sample consisted of blood. The receptor's source is a girl under 10 years old in good health.

For the CDR3, the DNA is TGTGCCAGCGGAGAGGTTAATAACGAGCAGTACTTC. Encoded protein: CASGEVNNEQYF. The chain links TRBV3-1 to TRBJ2-7; D is unresolved. With 8 bases removed from V and 5 bases from J, the gap between germline ends came to 13 bases. The germline V gene encodes CDR1 LGHDT and CDR2 YNNKEL (reference sequence). The CDR3 runs 12 residues.